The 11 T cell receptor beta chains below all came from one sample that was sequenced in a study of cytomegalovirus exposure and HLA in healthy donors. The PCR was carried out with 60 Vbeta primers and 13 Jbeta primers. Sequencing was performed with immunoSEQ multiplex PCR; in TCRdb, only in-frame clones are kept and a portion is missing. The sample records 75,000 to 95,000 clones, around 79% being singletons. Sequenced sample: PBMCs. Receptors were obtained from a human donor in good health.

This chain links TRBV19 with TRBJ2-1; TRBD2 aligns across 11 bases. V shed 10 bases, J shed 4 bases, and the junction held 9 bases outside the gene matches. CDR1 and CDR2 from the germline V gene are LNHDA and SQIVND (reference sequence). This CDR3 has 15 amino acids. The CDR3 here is CATKMTSGVYNEQFF. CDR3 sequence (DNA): TGTGCCACCAAAATGACTAGCGGGGTTTACAATGAGCAGTTCTTC.

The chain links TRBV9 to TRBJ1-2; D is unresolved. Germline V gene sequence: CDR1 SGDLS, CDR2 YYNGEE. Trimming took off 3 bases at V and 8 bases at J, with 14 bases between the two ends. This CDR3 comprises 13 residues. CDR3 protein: CASSEQFYGGYTF. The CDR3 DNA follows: TGTGCCAGCAGCGAACAGTTCTATGGCGGCTACACCTTC.

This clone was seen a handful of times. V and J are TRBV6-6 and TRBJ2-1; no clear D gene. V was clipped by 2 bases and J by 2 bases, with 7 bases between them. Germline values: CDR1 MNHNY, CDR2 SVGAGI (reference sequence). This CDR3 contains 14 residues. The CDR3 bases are TGTGCCAGCAGTTACCAAGGAGCCTACAATGAGCAGTTCTTC. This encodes CASSYQGAYNEQFF.

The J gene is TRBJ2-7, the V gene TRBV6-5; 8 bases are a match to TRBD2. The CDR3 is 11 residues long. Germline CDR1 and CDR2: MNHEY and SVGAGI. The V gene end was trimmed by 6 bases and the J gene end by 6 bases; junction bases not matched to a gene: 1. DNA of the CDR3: TGTGCCAGCAGCCGGGGGGGCGAGCAGTACTTC. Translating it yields CASSRGGEQYF.

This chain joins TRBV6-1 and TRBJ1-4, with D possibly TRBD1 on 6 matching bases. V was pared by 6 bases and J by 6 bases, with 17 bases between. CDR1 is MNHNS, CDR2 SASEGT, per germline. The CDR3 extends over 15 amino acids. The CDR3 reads CASRPTGKVDEKLFF. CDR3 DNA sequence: TGTGCCAGCAGACCTACAGGGAAGGTCGATGAAAAACTGTTTTTT.

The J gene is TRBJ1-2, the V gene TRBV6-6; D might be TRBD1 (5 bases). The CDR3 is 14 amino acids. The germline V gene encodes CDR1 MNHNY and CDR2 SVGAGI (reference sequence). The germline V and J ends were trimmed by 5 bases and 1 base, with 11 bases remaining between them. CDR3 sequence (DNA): TGTGCCAGCAGTACGACGACAGATAACTATGGCTACACCTTC. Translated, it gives CASSTTTDNYGYTF.

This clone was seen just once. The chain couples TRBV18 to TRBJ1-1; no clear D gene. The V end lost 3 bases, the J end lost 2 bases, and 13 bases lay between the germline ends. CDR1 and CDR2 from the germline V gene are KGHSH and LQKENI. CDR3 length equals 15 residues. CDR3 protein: CASSPWRGSNTEAFF. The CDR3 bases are TGTGCCAGCTCACCTTGGCGGGGTTCAAACACTGAAGCTTTCTTT.

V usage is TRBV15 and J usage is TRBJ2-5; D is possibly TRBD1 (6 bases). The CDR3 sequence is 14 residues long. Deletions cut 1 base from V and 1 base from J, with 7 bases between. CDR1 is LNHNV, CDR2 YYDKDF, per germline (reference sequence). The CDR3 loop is CATSRAGAQETQYF. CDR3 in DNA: TGTGCCACCAGCAGAGCAGGGGCCCAAGAGACCCAGTACTTC.

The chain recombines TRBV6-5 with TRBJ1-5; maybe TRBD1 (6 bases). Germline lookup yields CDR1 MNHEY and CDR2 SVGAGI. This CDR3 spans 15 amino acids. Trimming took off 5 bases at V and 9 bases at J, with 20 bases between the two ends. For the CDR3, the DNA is TGTGCCAGCAGTCTGACGGACAGCCCAATCGGGCCCCAGCATTTT. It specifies CASSLTDSPIGPQHF.

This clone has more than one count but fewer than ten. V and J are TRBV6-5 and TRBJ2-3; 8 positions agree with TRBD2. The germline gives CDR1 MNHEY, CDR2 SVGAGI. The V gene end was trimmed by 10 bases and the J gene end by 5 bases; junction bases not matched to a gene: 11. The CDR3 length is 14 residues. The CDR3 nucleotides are TGTGCCACCCCGGGAGGGGGTGAAGTAGATACGCAGTATTTT. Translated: CATPGGGEVDTQYF.

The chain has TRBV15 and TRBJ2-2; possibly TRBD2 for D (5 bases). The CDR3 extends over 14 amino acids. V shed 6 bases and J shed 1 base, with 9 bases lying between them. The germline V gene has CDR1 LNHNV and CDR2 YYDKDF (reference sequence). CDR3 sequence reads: CATRVEGNTGELFF. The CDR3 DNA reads TGTGCCACCAGAGTTGAGGGGAACACCGGGGAGCTGTTTTTT.